This TCR beta chain was captured by sequencing in a study of regulatory T cells in long-lasting Graves disease. Time point reported: persistent/refractory GD, antithyroid drugs over 5 years with positive TRAb. Extracted RNA from PBMCs served as the source of the TCR library. In its sample, this clonotype was seen a few times. Arm-PCR of CDR3 regions and iRepertoire HTBI primers were used to build TCR beta libraries. TCRdb recomputed calls from the multiplex PCR reads with MiXCR, one row per CDR3 protein. Of 400,000 or so distinct CDR3 sequences listed, more than 20% were seen once; the top ten hold less than 25%. This CDR3 comprises 11 residues. V lost 6 bases, J lost 5 bases, and 7 bases lay in between. Germline values: CDR1 DFQATT, CDR2 SNEGSKA (reference sequence).

This clonotype was obtained from a female donor with Graves disease. The chain uses TRBV20-1 and TRBJ2-2; no definite D call. Sequencing used peripheral blood mononuclear cells (PBMCs), obtained when the disease was refractory, from a patient treated with antithyroid drugs. Here the CDR3 DNA reads TGCAGTGCACGGAGAACCGGGGAGCTGTTTTTT. It encodes CSARRTGELFF.